Following are 23 T cell receptor beta chains from one sample sequenced in a study of T cell changes during pregnancy in multiple sclerosis. Clones were sequenced by immunoSEQ multiplex PCR, and TCRdb holds only the in-frame ones, with some missing. The profile covers 90,000 to 100,000 clones, with about 90% appearing a single time and about 2% taken by the ten largest. The material sequenced was peripheral blood, taken after pregnancy. These receptors all stem from a female donor in good health, enrolled as a control in a pregnancy study.

The CDR3, as DNA: TGTGCCAGCAGTGGGAAAGGGGGGGCGAGCAATCAGCCCCAGCATTTT. It is translated as CASSGKGGASNQPQHF. V is TRBV2 and J is TRBJ1-5; perhaps TRBD1 as D (6 bases). V dropped 4 bases and J dropped 1 base, with 14 bases sitting between them. The germline V gene encodes CDR1 SNHLY and CDR2 FYNNEI. This CDR3 is built from 16 residues.

The chain employs TRBV4-1 and TRBJ1-4; no clear D gene. The germline CDR1 and CDR2 sequences are MGHRA and YSYEKL. There are 14 residues in the CDR3. Trimming pared 0 bases from V and 6 bases from J, leaving 8 bases between. CDR3 DNA: TGCGCCAGCAGCCAAGATGGGCAATATGAAAAACTGTTTTTT. Protein product: CASSQDGQYEKLFF.

This clone appeared a single time. This rearrangement joins TRBV30 to TRBJ1-1; D is ambiguous. CDR3 length: 13 residues. V was trimmed by 3 bases and J by 3 bases, leaving 11 bases between them. Germline V CDR1 and CDR2: GTSNPN, SVGIG (reference sequence). The CDR3 DNA reads TGTGCCTGGAGCAAGCGGTTCTACACTGAAGCTTTCTTT. This gives the protein CAWSKRFYTEAFF.

The chain is built from TRBV4-1 and TRBJ2-7; tentative D call: TRBD2 (6 bases). This CDR3 is built from 14 residues. Trimming removed 4 bases from V and 0 bases from J, with 10 bases in between. Germline loops: CDR1 MGHRA, CDR2 YSYEKL. In DNA, the CDR3 is TGCGCCAGCAGCCTCGGGACTCTCTCCTACGAGCAGTACTTC. As protein: CASSLGTLSYEQYF.

This clone was observed a single time. The chain is built from TRBV6-5 and TRBJ1-1; TRBD1 aligns across 8 bases. This CDR3 spans 15 amino acids. The germline V gene has CDR1 MNHEY and CDR2 SVGAGI. After removal of 2 bases from V and 6 bases from J, the junction contained 8 bases not matched to a gene. CDR3 in DNA: TGTGCCAGCAGTTACGTAGCAGGGGGCTCAGCTGAAGCTTTCTTT. Protein: CASSYVAGGSAEAFF.

Details on this clone: No DNA is shown, since the ends of the CDR3 on it are uncertain; the CDR3 is the one TCRdb lists. The chain recombines TRBV14 with TRBJ1-2; the D segment call TRBD1 is taken from the table without a DNA check. Germline CDR1 reads SGHDN; CDR2 reads FVKESK. The length of the CDR3 is 18 amino acids, counting both ends. CDR3 amino acids: CASSPLWQGVSTNYGYTF.

V usage is TRBV5-1 and J usage is TRBJ2-1; the match to TRBD2 covers 11 bases. The junction had 8 bases not matched to a gene; V was cut back by 3 bases and J by 9 bases. Per germline, CDR1 SGHRS and CDR2 YFSETQ. There are 15 residues in the CDR3. Here the CDR3 DNA reads TGCGCCAGCAGCTCTGGGACTAGCGGTTCTAGTGAGCAGTTCTTC. It encodes CASSSGTSGSSEQFF.

The gene calls are TRBV30 and TRBJ1-1; the D is unclear. V lost 0 bases and J 4 bases, leaving 15 bases between the germline ends. CDR1 and CDR2 from the germline V gene are GTSNPN and SVGIG (reference sequence). The CDR3 consists of 15 residues. CDR3 sequence reads: CAWSVGGWRGTEAFF. CDR3 nucleotides: TGTGCCTGGAGTGTTGGTGGGTGGAGAGGCACTGAAGCTTTCTTT. The full variable domain, in which reference TRBV30 and TRBJ1-1 provide the parts outside the CDR3, is SQTIHQWPATLVQPVGSPLSLECTVEGTSNPNLYWYRQAAGRGLQLLFYSVGIGQISSEVPQNLSASRPQDRQFILSSKKLLLSDSGFYLCAWSVGGWRGTEAFFGQGTRLTVV.

Here the CDR3 reads CASSPRSLEGYTF. The DNA for the CDR3 is TGCGCCAGCAGCCCCCGTAGCTTGGAAGGCTACACCTTC. The rearrangement links TRBV4-1 to TRBJ1-2; D remains unclear. This CDR3 spans 13 amino acids. The germline V gene encodes CDR1 MGHRA and CDR2 YSYEKL. Trimming shortened V by 4 bases and J by 8 bases, and 14 bases separated the two germline ends.

This chain links TRBV15 with TRBJ2-1, with 10 bases aligning to TRBD1. Looked up from germline, CDR1 is LNHNV and CDR2 is YYDKDF (reference sequence). This CDR3 is built from 14 residues. The junction had 4 bases not matched to a gene; V was cut back by 3 bases and J by 8 bases. The CDR3: CATSRGQGMDEQFF. As DNA, the CDR3 is TGTGCCACCAGCAGGGGACAGGGGATGGATGAGCAGTTCTTC.

J is TRBJ2-1 and V is TRBV28; the match to TRBD1 covers 7 bases. The V and J ends lost 7 bases and 6 bases, in that order; junction bases with no gene match: 12. The CDR3 has 15 amino acids. Per the germline V gene, CDR1 is MDHEN and CDR2 is SYDVKM. CDR3 loop: CASTTQDRAANEQFF. The DNA for the CDR3 is TGTGCCAGCACTACGCAAGACAGGGCGGCCAATGAGCAGTTCTTC.

V gene TRBV7-9 combines with J gene TRBJ1-4, with D hard to call. V was cut by 7 bases and J by 3 bases, with 3 bases left in between. Germline values: CDR1 SEHNR, CDR2 FQNEAQ (reference sequence). CDR3 length: 11 amino acids. CDR3 loop: CASTANEKLFF. The DNA for the CDR3 is TGTGCCAGCACCGCTAATGAAAAACTGTTTTTT.

This chain uses TRBV5-6 with TRBJ1-2; D remains ambiguous. V was clipped by 0 bases and J by 8 bases, with 17 bases between them. Germline loops: CDR1 SGHDT, CDR2 YYEEEE. The length of the CDR3 is 15 residues. The DNA of the CDR3 is TGTGCCAGCAGCTTGGTGACGGGAGCAACGAGCGGCTACACCTTC. This translates into CASSLVTGATSGYTF.

There are a few counts of this clone. This rearrangement joins TRBV6-5 to TRBJ1-1, with TRBD1 as a possible D gene (6 bases). V lost 4 bases and J 1 base, leaving 7 bases between the germline ends. CDR3 size: 13 residues. Looked up from germline, CDR1 is MNHEY and CDR2 is SVGAGI. The CDR3, as DNA: TGTGCCAGCAGTTTACAGGGGAACACTGAAGCTTTCTTT. Its translation is CASSLQGNTEAFF.

In regard to this clone: One end of the junction is discordant with germline, which a read error may explain. This chain links TRBV2 with TRBJ2-1, with TRBD1 matching 10 bases. This CDR3 is 16 amino acids long. Germline V gene lookup returns CDR1 SNHLY and CDR2 FYNNEI. The chain's CDR3 is CASREDRGRTYNEQFF. CDR3 nucleotide sequence: TGTGCCAGCAGGGAAGACAGGGGGCGTACCTACAATGAGCAGTTCTTC.

The chain links TRBV7-2 to TRBJ1-1; a possible D gene is TRBD1 (6 bases). CDR3 length: 15 amino acids. The V end was cut by 2 bases, the J end by 1 base, with 11 bases between. Germline V CDR1 and CDR2: SGHTA, FQGNSA. The CDR3 region has the DNA TGTGCCAGCAGCTTATCAGGGGCAGAGAACACTGAAGCTTTCTTT. Its protein product is CASSLSGAENTEAFF.

The CDR3 DNA reads TGTGCCAGCAGTTTACTCGAACTGGCGGGCAGGGGGCACAGTCAGCCCCAGCATTTT. This encodes CASSLLELAGRGHSQPQHF. This rearrangement joins TRBV28 to TRBJ1-5; 8 positions match TRBD1. The CDR3 runs 19 residues. Per germline, CDR1 MDHEN and CDR2 SYDVKM. Losses at the gene ends were 2 bases for V and 6 bases for J; bases not matched to a gene: 18.

The CDR3 nucleotides are TGTGCCAGCAGCTTCGCGACTAGCCCGGGGCAGAATGAGCAGTTCTTC. Residues: CASSFATSPGQNEQFF. V gene TRBV7-2 combines with J gene TRBJ2-1, with 7 positions matching TRBD2. The junction had 12 bases not matched to a gene; V was cut back by 3 bases and J by 7 bases. The CDR3 is 16 amino acids. Germline lookup yields CDR1 SGHTA and CDR2 FQGNSA. Using reference TRBV7-2 and TRBJ2-1 for the parts outside the CDR3, the full variable domain is GAGVSQSPSNKVTEKGKDVELRCDPISGHTALYWYRQSLGQGLEFLIYFQGNSAPDKSGLPSDRFSAERTGGSVSTLTIQRTQQEDSAVYLCASSFATSPGQNEQFFGPGTRLTVL.

The chain links TRBV7-9 to TRBJ1-4; D may be TRBD1 (5 bases). Germline values: CDR1 SEHNR, CDR2 FQNEAQ (reference sequence). The V end was cut by 4 bases, the J end by 2 bases, with 8 bases between. The CDR3 totals 14 residues. CDR3 amino acids: CASSWGGTNEKLFF. CDR3 DNA sequence: TGTGCCAGCAGCTGGGGGGGGACTAATGAAAAACTGTTTTTT.

This clone has more than one count but fewer than ten. The chain combines TRBV6-6 with TRBJ2-6, with a tentative D call TRBD1 (5 bases). Germline CDR1 reads MNHNY; CDR2 reads SVGAGI (reference sequence). Trimming took off 3 bases at V and 2 bases at J, with 8 bases between the two ends. The CDR3 has 15 residues. CDR3 sequence reads: CASSYKGAGANVLTF. In nucleotides, the CDR3 is TGTGCCAGCAGTTATAAAGGGGCTGGGGCCAACGTCCTGACTTTC.

V usage is TRBV6-6 and J usage is TRBJ2-7, with 7 bases aligning to TRBD1. Germline CDR1 is MNHNY and CDR2 is SVGAGI (reference sequence). V dropped 0 bases and J dropped 3; count of bases not matched to a gene: 8. This CDR3 is 16 amino acids long. This CDR3 reads CASSYSYSGTDYEQYF. DNA for the CDR3: TGTGCCAGCAGTTACTCCTATTCCGGGACAGACTACGAGCAGTACTTC.

This chain uses TRBV6-6 with TRBJ1-4, with a possible D match to TRBD1 (5 bases). V was cut by 6 bases and J by 5 bases, with 10 bases left in between. The CDR3 covers 13 residues. The germline V gene encodes CDR1 MNHNY and CDR2 SVGAGI (reference sequence). The CDR3 loop is CASRDKRNEKLFF. For the CDR3, the DNA is TGTGCCAGCAGGGACAAGAGAAATGAAAAACTGTTTTTT.

The chain uses TRBV2 and TRBJ2-3, with 10 bases fitting TRBD2. Germline CDR1 SNHLY, CDR2 FYNNEI. The ends lost 0 bases at V and 0 bases at J; junction bases unmatched: 3. The CDR3 is made up of 17 amino acids. The CDR3 DNA sequence: TGTGCCAGCAGTGAAGCGGGACTAGCGTTTAGCACAGATACGCAGTATTTT. Translating gives CASSEAGLAFSTDTQYF.